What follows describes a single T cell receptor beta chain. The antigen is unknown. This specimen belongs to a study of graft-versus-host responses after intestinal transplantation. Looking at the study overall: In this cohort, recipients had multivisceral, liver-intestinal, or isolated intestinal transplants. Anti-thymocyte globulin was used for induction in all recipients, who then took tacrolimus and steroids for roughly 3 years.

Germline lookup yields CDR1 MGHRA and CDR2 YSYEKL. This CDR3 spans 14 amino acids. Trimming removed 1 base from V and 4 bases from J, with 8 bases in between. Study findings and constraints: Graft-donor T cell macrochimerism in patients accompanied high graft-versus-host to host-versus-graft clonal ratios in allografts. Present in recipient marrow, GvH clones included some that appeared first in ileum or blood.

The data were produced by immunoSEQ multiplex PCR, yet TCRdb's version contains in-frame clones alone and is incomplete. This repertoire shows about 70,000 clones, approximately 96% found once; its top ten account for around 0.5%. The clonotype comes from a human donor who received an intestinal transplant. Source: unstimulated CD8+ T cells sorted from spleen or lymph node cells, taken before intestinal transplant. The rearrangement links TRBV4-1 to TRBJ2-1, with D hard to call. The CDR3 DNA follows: TGCGCCAGCAGCCAAGTATTGTTTTACAATGAGCAGTTCTTC. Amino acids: CASSQVLFYNEQFF.